This TCR beta chain comes out of a study of cytomegalovirus exposure and HLA in healthy donors. Comment on this clone: Its antigen is undetermined.

Regarding the study as a whole: TCR beta sequences numbering 16,951 were associated with HLA alleles at 0.05 false discovery rate in a later analysis.

13 Jbeta primers and 60 Vbeta primers were used for the PCR. Generated by immunoSEQ multiplex PCR, the TCRdb table keeps only in-frame clones and is missing some. The sample shows under 200,000 clones, approximately 80% of them seen only once. Germline CDR1 SNHLY, CDR2 FYNNEI. The J segment lost 5 bases and the V segment lost 5 bases, leaving 16 bases of the junction unmatched. The CDR3 has 17 amino acids. Despite likely unrecorded immune exposures, the donors were nominally healthy at the time of sampling. What was sequenced was PBMCs. This receptor was obtained from a woman aged 45-59 years in good health and CMV-seronegative. The V call is TRBV2, the J call TRBJ2-3; 7 bases match TRBD2. The CDR3 spells CASSSTPGFGGEDTQYF. The CDR3 DNA is TGTGCCAGCAGTTCCACTCCAGGTTTTGGGGGGGAAGATACGCAGTATTTT.